Listed here are 28 T cell receptor beta chains from one sample, sequenced in a study of blood T cell repertoires in COVID-19. Using immunoSEQ multiplex PCR, the repertoire was profiled, and TCRdb retains in-frame clones only, with some absent. Among 300,000 to 350,000 clones listed, 80% to 90% were seen once. The sequenced sample was PBMCs or T cells enriched from blood (not recorded which). These receptors all come from a man under 40 who had recovered from COVID-19.

The chain couples TRBV30 to TRBJ1-4, with 7 bases fitting TRBD1. Germline V gene data show CDR1 as GTSNPN and CDR2 as SVGIG (reference sequence). Trimming removed 5 bases from V and 8 bases from J; junction bases left unmatched: 5. CDR3 length equals 12 residues. DNA of the CDR3: TGTGCCTGGGGTGACAGGGACGAAAAACTGTTTTTT. Protein product: CAWGDRDEKLFF. The variable domain in full, completed from reference TRBV30 and TRBJ1-4, reads SQTIHQWPATLVQPVGSPLSLECTVEGTSNPNLYWYRQAAGRGLQLLFYSVGIGQISSEVPQNLSASRPQDRQFILSSKKLLLSDSGFYLCAWGDRDEKLFFGSGTQLSVL.

The gene calls are TRBV12-3 or TRBV12-4 and TRBJ2-3, with D uncertain. The V end was cut by 7 bases, the J end by 5 bases, with 7 bases between. CDR3 length: 11 residues. CDR3 in DNA: TGTGCCAGCATCGCGGTAGATACGCAGTATTTT. This translates into CASIAVDTQYF.

The chain uses TRBV7-9 and TRBJ1-2; tentative D call: TRBD1 (5 bases). Germline values: CDR1 SEHNR, CDR2 FQNEAQ (reference sequence). Trimming took off 4 bases at V and 2 bases at J, with 11 bases between the two ends. This CDR3 has 14 residues. CDR3 residues: CASSSGGRNYGYTF. The CDR3 coding sequence is TGTGCCAGCAGCTCCGGGGGACGGAACTATGGCTACACCTTC.

V and J are TRBV29-1 and TRBJ2-7; unclear D gene. CDR3 length: 12 residues. CDR1 and CDR2 (germline): SQVTM, ANQGSEA. The V end lost 4 bases, the J end lost 7 bases, and 14 bases lay between the germline ends. The CDR3 here is CSVGHFSREQYF. The CDR3 region has the DNA TGCAGCGTTGGCCATTTTTCGCGGGAGCAGTACTTC.

Only one count was recorded for this clone. The chain recombines TRBV18 with TRBJ1-2, with D unresolved. Germline V gene data show CDR1 as KGHSH and CDR2 as LQKENI. The CDR3 runs to 15 residues. V lost 2 bases to trimming and J lost 1 base, with 11 bases between them. The DNA of the CDR3 is TGTGCCAGCTCACCAAGCCTGGCGGATAACTATGGCTACACCTTC. It translates to CASSPSLADNYGYTF. The entire variable domain, with the rest obtained from reference TRBV18 and TRBJ1-2, is as follows: NAGVMQNPRHLVRRRGQEARLRCSPMKGHSHVYWYRQLPEEGLKFMVYLQKENIIDESGMPKERFSAEFPKEGPSILRIQQVVRGDSAAYFCASSPSLADNYGYTFGSGTRLTVV.

This clone was picked up one time. The genes are TRBV18 and TRBJ1-2, with TRBD1 matching 9 bases. V lost 3 bases, J lost 6 bases, and 2 bases stayed unmatched. CDR3 length: 13 amino acids. Germline values: CDR1 KGHSH, CDR2 LQKENI. In DNA, the CDR3 is TGTGCCAGCTCACCCACAGGGGGCGATGGCTACACCTTC. Its translation is CASSPTGGDGYTF.

There are a few counts of this clone. This rearrangement joins TRBV12-3 or TRBV12-4 to TRBJ2-7, with 7 nucleotides matching TRBD1. CDR3 length equals 13 residues. V shed 5 bases and J 2 bases; nucleotides not matched to a gene: 3. CDR3 in amino acids: CASSQGQAYEQYF. The CDR3 DNA reads TGTGCCAGCAGTCAAGGACAGGCCTACGAGCAGTACTTC.

The chain couples TRBV30 to TRBJ2-2; 8 positions agree with TRBD2. The germline V gene encodes CDR1 GTSNPN and CDR2 SVGIG (reference sequence). V trimming: 8 bases; J trimming: 2 bases; junction bases outside the gene matches: 7. The CDR3 is made up of 14 amino acids. DNA of the CDR3: TGTGCCCGTGACCGGGGGGGAAACACCGGGGAGCTGTTTTTT. This translates into CARDRGGNTGELFF.

This clone was detected only once. The chain carries TRBV18 and TRBJ2-7; 7 bases match TRBD1. Germline-derived CDR1 and CDR2 are KGHSH and LQKENI. The CDR3 totals 15 residues. The J segment lost 2 bases and the V segment lost 6 bases, leaving 10 bases of the junction unmatched. Here the CDR3 reads CASSLHRGQAYEQYF. CDR3 DNA sequence: TGTGCCAGCTCCCTACACAGGGGACAAGCCTACGAGCAGTACTTC.

This chain connects TRBV7-9 to TRBJ2-1; no clear D gene. Germline values: CDR1 SEHNR, CDR2 FQNEAQ (reference sequence). CDR3 size: 15 residues. V lost 2 bases and J 4 bases, leaving 12 bases between the germline ends. CDR3 residues: CASSLTVGWYNEQFF. Written as DNA, the CDR3 is TGTGCCAGCAGCTTAACAGTAGGCTGGTACAATGAGCAGTTCTTC.

The CDR3 here is CASRLGGAEYNSPLHF. The CDR3 DNA reads as TGTGCCAGCAGACTCGGGGGGGCTGAGTATAATTCACCCCTCCACTTT. The chain is built from TRBV5-6 and TRBJ1-6, with D perhaps TRBD1 (6 bases). CDR1 and CDR2 from the germline V gene are SGHDT and YYEEEE. CDR3 length: 16 residues. Trimming took off 5 bases at V and 4 bases at J, with 16 bases between the two ends.

This clone was counted a single time. Its ends do not fully match the called genes, so a read error is possible. CDR3 sequence reads: CASRIGQGPYEQYF. Written as DNA, the CDR3 is TGTGCCAGTAGGATAGGACAGGGACCCTACGAGCAGTACTTC. The chain is built from TRBV19 and TRBJ2-7, with 8 bases identical to TRBD1. CDR1 is LNHDA, CDR2 SQIVND, per germline (reference sequence). This CDR3 comprises 14 residues.

This chain links TRBV23-1 with TRBJ1-1; D might be TRBD1 (6 bases). TRBV23-1 is known as an ORF, though its function is uncertain. V was pared by 0 bases and J by 5 bases, with 13 bases between. CDR3 length: 15 residues. The CDR3 bases are TGCGCCAGCAGTCAATCCCACCAGGGGAAGACTGAAGCTTTCTTT. It specifies CASSQSHQGKTEAFF.

The chain carries TRBV6-1 and TRBJ2-3; 10 positions match TRBD2. V was clipped by 2 bases and J by 0 bases; unmatched bases: 5. Germline CDR1 and CDR2: MNHNS and SASEGT. This CDR3 is 17 amino acids long. The CDR3 is CASSEYKRGGSTDTQYF. CDR3 nucleotide sequence: TGTGCCAGCAGTGAATATAAGCGGGGGGGAAGCACAGATACGCAGTATTTT.

The chain carries TRBV7-2 and TRBJ2-7; D perhaps matches TRBD1 (6 bases). Per germline, CDR1 SGHTA and CDR2 FQGNSA. V lost 0 bases and J lost 4, with 10 bases in between. The CDR3 consists of 14 residues. The CDR3 loop is CASSLAARGYEQYF. Written as DNA, the CDR3 is TGTGCCAGCAGCTTAGCGGCCAGGGGATACGAGCAGTACTTC.

V gene TRBV11-2 combines with J gene TRBJ1-4, with 10 bases that match TRBD1. This CDR3 spans 13 amino acids. The ends lost 0 bases at V and 13 bases at J; junction bases unmatched: 2. The V gene's germline CDR1 is SGHAT and CDR2 FQNNGV. The CDR3 bases are TGTGCCAGCAGCTTAGAGGACAGGGGGTTACTGTTTTTT. Translation gives CASSLEDRGLLFF. Full variable domain (rest looked up from reference TRBV11-2 and TRBJ1-4): EAGVAQSPRYKIIEKRQSVAFWCNPISGHATLYWYQQILGQGPKLLIQFQNNGVVDDSQLPKDRFSAERLKGVDSTLKIQPAKLEDSAVYLCASSLEDRGLLFFGSGTQLSVL.

V gene TRBV6-5 combines with J gene TRBJ1-5, with D maybe TRBD1 (6 bases). V lost 7 bases to trimming and J lost 2 bases, with 15 bases between them. The germline gives CDR1 MNHEY, CDR2 SVGAGI. The CDR3 contains 15 residues. The CDR3 region is CASNRVEDGNQPQHF. The CDR3 DNA is TGTGCCAGCAACAGGGTTGAGGATGGCAATCAGCCCCAGCATTTT.

The chain uses TRBV11-2 and TRBJ1-1; D not resolved. V lost 0 bases to trimming and J lost 1 base, with 6 bases between them. This CDR3 comprises 14 residues. CDR1 and CDR2 from the germline V gene are SGHAT and FQNNGV. CDR3 nucleotide sequence: TGTGCCAGCAGCTTAGAGTCAGAGAACACTGAAGCTTTCTTT. Its translation is CASSLESENTEAFF.

This clone has only one observation. The V and J genes are TRBV7-2 and TRBJ2-5, with a weak D call TRBD1 (6 bases). The CDR3 is 14 residues long. V lost 1 base and J 5 bases, leaving 11 bases between the germline ends. Germline CDR1 is SGHTA and CDR2 is FQGNSA. As DNA, the CDR3 is TGTGCCAGCAGCTTAGACAGGGTGATGGAGACCCAGTACTTC. As protein: CASSLDRVMETQYF.

The chain couples TRBV24-1 to TRBJ2-3, with D unclear. The CDR3 is 12 residues long. Germline-derived CDR1 and CDR2 are KGHDR and SFDVKD. V was trimmed by 4 bases and J by 8 bases, leaving 9 bases between them. The CDR3 DNA is TGTGCCACCAGTGACGGGTTGGCTACGCAGTATTTT. Amino acid sequence: CATSDGLATQYF.

The chain uses TRBV19 and TRBJ1-6; 7 bases line up with TRBD1. The J segment lost 7 bases and the V segment lost 3 bases, leaving 6 bases of the junction unmatched. Germline V gene lookup returns CDR1 LNHDA and CDR2 SQIVND (reference sequence). This CDR3 has 15 residues. CDR3 nucleotides: TGTGCCAGTAGTATCTCCCCAGGGGGAAATTCACCCCTCCACTTT. This sequence encodes CASSISPGGNSPLHF.

This rearrangement joins TRBV28 to TRBJ1-6; tentatively, D is TRBD1 (5 bases). The CDR3 loop spans 13 amino acids. CDR1 and CDR2 from the germline V gene are MDHEN and SYDVKM. The V gene lost 10 bases and the J gene lost 8 bases, with 15 bases spanning the gap. The CDR3, as DNA: TGTGCCACCCAGACAGAGAGAGATTCACCCCTCCACTTT. The encoded protein is CATQTERDSPLHF.

The chain joins TRBV28 to TRBJ1-1, with D maybe TRBD1 (6 bases). V was pared by 10 bases and J by 3 bases, with 18 bases between. Germline V gene sequence: CDR1 MDHEN, CDR2 SYDVKM. This CDR3 has 14 amino acids. CDR3 in DNA: TGTGCCATCCATACCACAGGGTTGGACACTGAAGCTTTCTTT. Translation: CAIHTTGLDTEAFF.

The V and J genes are TRBV13 and TRBJ2-1; 7 bases match TRBD1. CDR1 is PRHDT, CDR2 FYEKMQ, per germline (reference sequence). CDR3 length: 14 amino acids. V dropped 5 bases and J dropped 5; count of bases not matched to a gene: 6. CDR3 nucleotides: TGTGCCAGCAGCGACGGGGACAGTAACAATGAGCAGTTCTTC. Translated, it gives CASSDGDSNNEQFF.

This chain links TRBV19 with TRBJ1-6, with a possible D match to TRBD1 (5 bases). The germline gives CDR1 LNHDA, CDR2 SQIVND (reference sequence). The germline V and J ends were trimmed by 0 bases and 8 bases, with 11 bases remaining between them. The CDR3 consists of 15 residues. This CDR3 is CASSIDWQGDSPLHF. The CDR3 DNA sequence: TGTGCCAGTAGTATAGATTGGCAGGGCGATTCACCCCTCCACTTT.

The V gene is TRBV24-1, the J gene TRBJ1-1; no clear D gene. The length of the CDR3 is 15 residues. Germline V gene sequence: CDR1 KGHDR, CDR2 SFDVKD. Trimming took 3 bases from V and 0 from J, leaving 10 bases between them. For the CDR3, the DNA is TGTGCCACCAGTGATCCCAAGTCTATGAACACTGAAGCTTTCTTT. Protein: CATSDPKSMNTEAFF.

CDR3 amino acids: CASSQLKGPDRTLNTEAFF. In DNA, the CDR3 is TGCGCCAGCAGTCAATTAAAAGGGCCGGACAGAACTCTGAACACTGAAGCTTTCTTT. This chain uses TRBV23-1 with TRBJ1-1; the D gene is possibly TRBD1 (6 bases). TRBV23-1 has ORF status, its function being uncertain. The CDR3 extends over 19 amino acids. Trimming took 1 base from V and 0 from J, leaving 21 bases between them.

The V gene is TRBV3-1 (or the pseudogene TRBV3-2), the J gene TRBJ2-7, with 9 nucleotides matching TRBD1. This CDR3 contains 13 residues. From germline, CDR1 is LGHDT and CDR2 YNNKEL (reference sequence). V was clipped by 4 bases and J by 7 bases; unmatched bases: 5. The CDR3 reads CASSLQGTGEQYF. The DNA of the CDR3 is TGTGCCAGCAGCCTCCAAGGGACAGGGGAGCAGTACTTC.